Each of the 20 T cell receptor beta chains below was sequenced from the same sample in a study of shared clonotypes between healthy human individuals. TCRdb's copy holds only in-frame clones and misses some; the assay was immunoSEQ multiplex PCR. The sample lists approximately 2,000,000 clones; roughly 92% were seen once. Sample: naive CD4+ T cells from PBMCs. Subset of the sample: CD45RA+ positively selected. The source of these receptors is a man between 18 and 29 years old in good health. Some clones in this sample may be carry-over from other donors' samples.

V is TRBV9 and J is TRBJ2-6; D ambiguous. Germline V lookup: CDR1 SGDLS, CDR2 YYNGEE. The CDR3 spans 15 residues. CDR3 in amino acids: CVTVGSSSGANVLTF. DNA for the CDR3: TGTGTCACGGTGGGTAGCAGCTCTGGGGCCAACGTCCTGACTTTC. Full variable domain (rest looked up from reference TRBV9 and TRBJ2-6): DSGVTQTPKHLITATGQRVTLRCSPRSGDLSVYWYQQSLDQGLQFLIQYYNGEERAKGNILERFSAQQFPDLHSELNLSSLELGDSALYFCVTVGSSSGANVLTFGAGSRLTVL.

This clone showed up just once. V usage is TRBV19 and J usage is TRBJ1-5; 8 nucleotides align to TRBD1. CDR1 is LNHDA, CDR2 SQIVND, per germline (reference sequence). The CDR3 runs to 17 residues. Trimming cost V 5 bases and J 4 bases; bases outside gene matches: 13. CDR3 nucleotides: TGTGCCAGTAGTGACCAACAGGGGGGAGCGGAAAATCAGCCCCAGCATTTT. It specifies CASSDQQGGAENQPQHF.

Concerning this clone itself: One base away lies a much larger clone, so this may be a sequencing read error. Other DNA sequences in this specimen translate into the identical CDR3. The chain has TRBV28 and TRBJ1-5; D remains unclear. CDR1 and CDR2 from the germline V gene are MDHEN and SYDVKM. The CDR3 is 11 amino acids. V lost 5 bases and J 7 bases, leaving 6 bases between the germline ends. CDR3 residues: CASSLEQPQHF. CDR3 sequence (DNA): TGTGCCAGCAGTCTAGAACAGCCCCAGCATTTT.

This clone was seen only once. The chain links TRBV7-8 to TRBJ2-7; D may correspond to TRBD1 or TRBD2 (5 bases each). This CDR3 is built from 15 residues. The germline V gene has CDR1 SGHVS and CDR2 FQNEAQ. Trimming left V 2 bases short and J 0 bases short, with 11 bases between. CDR3 nucleotides: TGTGCCAGCAGCTTACTGGGACCTAGCTCCTACGAGCAGTACTTC. Translation: CASSLLGPSSYEQYF.

The J gene is TRBJ2-5, the V gene TRBV18, with TRBD1 matching over 11 bases. Trimming took 2 bases from V and 5 from J; bases not matched to a gene: 10. CDR1 is KGHSH, CDR2 LQKENI, per germline. The CDR3 totals 17 residues. The DNA for the CDR3 is TGTGCCAGCTCACCAATTGTCTGGACAGGGGGCCGGGAGACCCAGTACTTC. This sequence encodes CASSPIVWTGGRETQYF. The full variable domain, rest sourced from reference TRBV18 and TRBJ2-5, is NAGVMQNPRHLVRRRGQEARLRCSPMKGHSHVYWYRQLPEEGLKFMVYLQKENIIDESGMPKERFSAEFPKEGPSILRIQQVVRGDSAAYFCASSPIVWTGGRETQYFGPGTRLLVL.

This chain joins TRBV19 and TRBJ2-1; D call uncertain. V was trimmed by 10 bases and J by 7 bases, leaving 14 bases between them. The length of the CDR3 is 12 residues. Germline CDR1 LNHDA, CDR2 SQIVND (reference sequence). The CDR3 DNA reads as TGTGCCACCAGCCCGAGACGGAATGAGCAGTTCTTC. Protein sequence: CATSPRRNEQFF.

The J gene is TRBJ2-3, the V gene TRBV18; unclear D gene. Germline CDR1 is KGHSH and CDR2 is LQKENI. CDR3 length equals 17 residues. The V end was cut by 6 bases, the J end by 0 bases, with 19 bases between. The CDR3 nucleotides read TGTGCCAGCTCTTCCCCCCTACGGAGCGCTAGCACAGATACGCAGTATTTT. This encodes CASSSPLRSASTDTQYF.

This chain connects TRBV6-5 to TRBJ2-7, with 8 positions matching TRBD1. This CDR3 has 14 amino acids. V was clipped by 2 bases and J by 2 bases; unmatched bases: 2. Per the germline V gene, CDR1 is MNHEY and CDR2 is SVGAGI. Here the CDR3 DNA reads TGTGCCAGCAGTTACACGGACAGGGCCTACGAGCAGTACTTC. This encodes CASSYTDRAYEQYF.

The chain employs TRBV28 and TRBJ1-1; 8 nucleotides align to TRBD1. Germline V lookup: CDR1 MDHEN, CDR2 SYDVKM. The trim removed 5 bases at V and 4 bases at J, leaving 15 bases unmatched. The CDR3 length is 17 residues. The CDR3 loop is CASSPRTGSGAGTEAFF. The CDR3 DNA sequence: TGTGCCAGCAGTCCTCGGACAGGGTCGGGTGCCGGCACTGAAGCTTTCTTT.

The genes are TRBV28 and TRBJ1-5, with a possible D match to TRBD1 (6 bases). Germline CDR1 and CDR2: MDHEN and SYDVKM. The V end lost 3 bases, the J end lost 9 bases, and 18 bases lay between the germline ends. CDR3 length: 15 amino acids. Here the CDR3 reads CASSLDSLQGGPQHF. Here the CDR3 DNA reads TGTGCCAGCAGTTTGGACAGCCTCCAAGGTGGGCCCCAGCATTTT. Filled out from reference TRBV28 and TRBJ1-5, the complete variable domain reads DVKVTQSSRYLVKRTGEKVFLECVQDMDHENMFWYRQDPGLGLRLIYFSYDVKMKEKGDIPEGYSVSREKKERFSLILESASTNQTSMYLCASSLDSLQGGPQHFGDGTRLSIL.

The V call is TRBV30, the J call TRBJ2-7; TRBD1 might be the D (7 bases). Trimming took 5 bases from V and 1 from J, leaving 9 bases between them. This CDR3 is built from 12 residues. CDR1 is GTSNPN and CDR2 is SVGIG in the germline V gene (reference sequence). CDR3 in DNA: TGTGCCTGGGCGGGACAGTCCTACGAGCAGTACTTC. Translation gives CAWAGQSYEQYF. Using reference TRBV30 and TRBJ2-7 for the parts outside the CDR3, the full variable domain is SQTIHQWPATLVQPVGSPLSLECTVEGTSNPNLYWYRQAAGRGLQLLFYSVGIGQISSEVPQNLSASRPQDRQFILSSKKLLLSDSGFYLCAWAGQSYEQYFGPGTRLTVT.

The chain joins TRBV6-4 to TRBJ1-1; D uncertain. The germline gives CDR1 MRHNA, CDR2 SNTAGT. Trimming stripped 3 bases from V and 0 bases from J, with 5 bases between. The CDR3 consists of 13 residues. The DNA of the CDR3 is TGTGCCAGCAGTGAGGAGTTGAACACTGAAGCTTTCTTT. Residues: CASSEELNTEAFF.

This clone was detected only once. The chain employs TRBV6-1 and TRBJ1-5; 7 bases are a match to TRBD1. Trimming at V came to 6 bases and at J to 5 bases, leaving 4 bases not matched to a gene. CDR3 size: 13 residues. CDR1 is MNHNS and CDR2 is SASEGT in the germline V gene. The CDR3 reads CASRTGTYQPQHF. CDR3 DNA: TGTGCCAGCAGGACAGGGACCTATCAGCCCCAGCATTTT.

Worth noting for this clone: Within the sample, other DNA sequences also encode this same CDR3. The CDR3 is CASSEGGSSYEQYF. The CDR3 DNA reads TGTGCCAGCAGTGAAGGTGGGAGCTCCTACGAGCAGTACTTC. The chain uses TRBV2 and TRBJ2-7; D is possibly TRBD2 (5 bases). Germline assignment: CDR1 SNHLY and CDR2 FYNNEI. V dropped 1 base and J dropped 0 bases, with 7 bases sitting between them. The CDR3 runs 14 residues.

As concerns this clone: Other DNA sequences of this sample code for an identical CDR3. The V and J genes are TRBV18 and TRBJ2-2, with unresolved D. The CDR3 is 13 amino acids. Trimming left V 1 base short and J 1 base short, with 1 base between. Germline V gene lookup returns CDR1 KGHSH and CDR2 LQKENI. CDR3 protein: CASSPQNTGELFF. DNA for the CDR3: TGTGCCAGCTCACCACAGAACACCGGGGAGCTGTTTTTT.

The chain carries TRBV6-1 and TRBJ2-1; 8 bases line up with TRBD2. The CDR3 sequence is 16 residues long. The V gene's germline CDR1 is MNHNS and CDR2 SASEGT. V gave up 4 bases and J gave up 0 bases; unmatched junction bases: 5. The CDR3, as DNA: TGTGCCAGCAGTGGTAGAGCGGGAGACTCCTACAATGAGCAGTTCTTC. Its protein product is CASSGRAGDSYNEQFF.

V is TRBV4-3 and J is TRBJ1-2; 7 nucleotides agree with TRBD1. V shed 4 bases and J 6 bases; nucleotides not matched to a gene: 8. The CDR3 is made up of 14 amino acids. CDR1 is LGHNA and CDR2 is YSLEER in the germline V gene. The CDR3 bases are TGCGCCAGCAGCCGGAACAGGGGAGGGGATGGCTACACCTTC. It codes for CASSRNRGGDGYTF.

V and J are TRBV5-1 and TRBJ2-3; D may be TRBD1 or TRBD2 (5 bases each). The CDR3 has 15 amino acids. In germline, CDR1 is SGHRS, CDR2 YFSETQ. Trimming took off 4 bases at V and 0 bases at J, with 12 bases between the two ends. CDR3 sequence reads: CASSQGSGSTDTQYF. Written as DNA, the CDR3 is TGCGCCAGCAGCCAGGGATCGGGGAGCACAGATACGCAGTATTTT.

This chain joins TRBV6-4 and TRBJ2-2; weak D call: TRBD1 (6 bases). Deletions cut 6 bases from V and 3 bases from J, with 17 bases between. The CDR3 length is 16 residues. Germline values: CDR1 MRHNA, CDR2 SNTAGT. As DNA, the CDR3 is TGTGCCAGCAGACCTACAGGGTATCGGGACACCGGGGAGCTGTTTTTT. This gives the protein CASRPTGYRDTGELFF.

A word on this clone: The same CDR3 also results from other DNA sequences found in this sample. The rearrangement joins TRBV30 to TRBJ2-5; D remains ambiguous. V was shortened by 3 bases and J by 3 bases, with 2 bases between the two germline ends. This CDR3 spans 10 amino acids. Germline V gene sequence: CDR1 GTSNPN, CDR2 SVGIG (reference sequence). The CDR3 bases are TGTGCCTGGAGCGAAGAGACCCAGTACTTC. Protein: CAWSEETQYF.